This T cell receptor beta chain is drawn from a study of T cells after yellow fever vaccination (dated by TCRdb to between 2019 and 2020). The study in broad terms: The SMART-Seq v4 Ultra Low Input RNA kit was used to prepare libraries from fractions with low cell numbers. Two healthy male donors, one aged 18 to 29 and one aged 30 to 39 years, were included in the cohort. To track T-cell clones before and after primary and booster YFV17D yellow fever vaccination, bulk TCR alpha and beta repertoires were sequenced longitudinally. Blood samples were taken at several timepoints before and after primary and secondary immunization, and bulk PBMC replicates and cell subsets were isolated. Results the study describes overall, beyond this receptor: A small share of clonotypes was detected in both CD4 and CD8 compartments, with the overlap likely arising from convergent recombination. After the booster, most clones that had expanded after primary vaccination were detected again (approximately 97% of CD4 and around nine tenths of CD8), suggesting broad maintenance of memory. Computational filtering was required because FACS-sorted repertoires could contain abundant contaminating clonotypes from the bulk population. Compared with the primary T-cell response, the secondary T-cell response was weaker but faster, peaking on day 5 rather than day 15. Because the study included only a couple of donors, the extent to which the findings can be generalized is limited.

The reads were generated on an Illumina NovaSeq 6000. Synthesis of TCR cDNA relied on 5'RACE template switching, a step that introduced a universal primer site along with unique molecular identifiers. Priming for cDNA synthesis came from both the TCR alpha and TCR beta constant segments. Library amplification involved two PCR steps, and the second step added sample barcodes and sequencing adapters. Libraries were sequenced on Illumina HiSeq 2500 (2x100 bp) or NovaSeq (2x150 bp). The original methods were these. Demultiplexing of reads and collapsing into UMI consensus sequences were performed with MIGEC, and V(D)J alignment was carried out with MiXCR. Using edgeR on replicate PBMC samples, clonotypes were called vaccine-responding if FDR was below 0.01 and the log2 fold change was above 5 up to day 15. CD4 or CD8 identity was assigned to each bulk clonotype according to whether the clonotype was present at higher abundance in the sequenced CD4 repertoire or the sequenced CD8 repertoire. TCRdb took the public reads, trimmed them with fastp at Q25, ran MiXCR for clone calling and kept in-frame beta chains. Here each entry gathers all rows of one CDR3 protein and keeps the most common genes and DNA. These V and J calls rely on TCRdb rather than the paper's analysis. The sample table shows hundreds of thousands of distinct CDR3 sequences, and about 17% are seen once. The ten largest make up 15% to 20% of the sample.

Comments on this clonotype: This clone's antigen is unknown. It has no much larger one-base neighbor in the sample; base qualities were not kept.

Read against the paper, the sample's treatment or condition label means: live attenuated yellow fever vaccine strain. At every blood-draw timepoint, two biological replicates of bulk PBMCs were collected. PBMCs were isolated from peripheral blood using a standard Ficoll-Paque protocol. TriZol was used to extract RNA from bulk PBMCs, from CD4 and CD8 fractions, and from dextramer-positive and dextramer-negative fractions. From the cysteine through the phenylalanine, the CDR3 covers 17 amino acids. Just the 51-base CDR3 DNA is kept, in frame starting at base 1. The germline V gene encodes CDR1 MGHRA and CDR2 YSYEKL. Trimming costs V 4 bases and J 0 bases, and their ends lie 18 bases apart.

The TCR originated in a man aged 18 to 35 who received the YFV17D yellow fever vaccine. The sequence is built from TRBV4-1 and TRBJ1-1; the D gene is perhaps TRBD1, on 5 matching bases. Sequencing used PBMCs, obtained before the yellow fever booster vaccination. The DNA sequence reads TGCGCCAGCAGCCGGTTCGTCCCAGGGATGATGAACACTGAAGCTTTCTTT. It is translated as CASSRFVPGMMNTEAFF.